This record covers a single TCR beta chain. What it binds is not known. A read error may explain this, as a much larger clone is one base away. The V end was cut by 5 bases, the J end by 4 bases, with 16 bases between. This CDR3 has 15 residues. CDR1 MNHEY and CDR2 SVGAGI come from the germline V gene. These data are taken from a study of T-cell memory formation after mild COVID-19. Study background: Most TCR clusters belonged to a single donor. Study results and limitations: The authors did not confirm SARS-CoV-2 specificity of second-wave clones peaking day 37.

TCRdb redid the calling of the 5' RACE reads with MiXCR, one entry per CDR3 protein. The sample shows 400,000 to 500,000 distinct CDR3 sequences, roughly 18% of them seen only once. J is TRBJ2-3 and V is TRBV6-5, with D unresolved. Input material: PBMCs or a T cell subset sorted from them (not recorded which). This sequence was found in a man between 18 and 29 years old who had mild COVID-19 (a few samples of this study predate the infection). Cell type and time point are not known. The CDR3 protein is CASSAWQEVADTQYF. CDR3 nucleotides: TGTGCCAGCAGTGCTTGGCAGGAAGTGGCAGATACGCAGTATTTT.